The clone carrying this T cell receptor beta chain showed up just a few times. The antigen is not known. This specimen comes from a study of post-analysis software for immune sequencing data. Study-wide results and limits: For normalized Chao1 diversity, multiple sclerosis patients scored significantly lower than controls did.

Unique molecular identifiers featured in each of the TCR beta cDNA libraries. Each sample of 1 to 10 million input T cells yielded approximately 500,000 cDNA molecules, so each molecule approximated one T cell. MiXCR, run by TCRdb on the PCR reads, gives a single entry per CDR3 protein. Of under 650,000 distinct CDR3 sequences detected, roughly 45% appear once; the ten largest clones hold 1.5% to 2%. This clonotype originated in a girl aged 10-17 years with multiple sclerosis. The sequenced sample consisted of blood.

As DNA, the CDR3 is TGTGCCAGCAGCTTGGCGGCCCAGCGAGAGACCCAGTACTTC. This gives the protein CASSLAAQRETQYF. J is TRBJ2-5 and V is TRBV7-2; D not certain. CDR1 and CDR2 (germline): SGHTA, FQGNSA. CDR3 length: 14 amino acids. Trimming took 3 bases from V and 4 from J, leaving 12 bases between them.